This TCR beta chain was recovered during a study of blood T cell repertoires in COVID-19. About the research overall: Acute and convalescent COVID-19 samples came from the United States, Italy and Spain. The cDNA or gDNA used as material had been derived from T cells, B-cell-depleted T cells, or PBMCs.

Per the study methods: Estimation of nucleated cell counts was performed using reference gene primer amplification. Assay: immunoSEQ multiplex PCR; the TCRdb copy retains only in-frame clones and omits some. Clonal size and the V and J genes are those of that table, whereas D and trimming came from the DNA. The table includes approximately 100,000 clones, about 80% detected once. Germline V lookup: CDR1 SGHRS, CDR2 YFSETQ. The CDR3 extends over 13 amino acids. V dropped 6 bases and J dropped 9; count of bases not matched to a gene: 9. The chain employs TRBV5-1 and TRBJ1-3; 7 nucleotides align to TRBD1. Sequencing input: peripheral blood. The TCR comes from a man between 70 and 80 years old with acute or convalescent COVID-19. CDR3 residues: CASTETGRGTIYF. CDR3 DNA: TGCGCCAGCACCGAGACAGGGCGCGGCACCATATATTTT.